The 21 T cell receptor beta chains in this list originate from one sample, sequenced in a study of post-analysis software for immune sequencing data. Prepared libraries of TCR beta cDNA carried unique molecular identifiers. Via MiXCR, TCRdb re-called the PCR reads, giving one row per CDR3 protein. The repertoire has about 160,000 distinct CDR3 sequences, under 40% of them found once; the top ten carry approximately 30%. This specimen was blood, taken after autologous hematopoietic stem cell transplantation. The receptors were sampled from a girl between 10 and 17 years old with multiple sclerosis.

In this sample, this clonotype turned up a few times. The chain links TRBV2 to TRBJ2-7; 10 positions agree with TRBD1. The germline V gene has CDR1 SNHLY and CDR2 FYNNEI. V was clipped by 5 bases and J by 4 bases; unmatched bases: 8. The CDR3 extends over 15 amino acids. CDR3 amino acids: CASSLLRDRGYEQYF. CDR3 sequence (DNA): TGTGCCAGCAGTCTACTCCGGGACAGGGGTTACGAGCAGTACTTC.

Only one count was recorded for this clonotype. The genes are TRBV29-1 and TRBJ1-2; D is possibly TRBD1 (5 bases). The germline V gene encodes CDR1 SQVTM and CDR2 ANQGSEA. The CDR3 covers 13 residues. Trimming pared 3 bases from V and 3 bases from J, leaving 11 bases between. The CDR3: CSVDTGTDYGYTF. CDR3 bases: TGCAGCGTTGATACGGGGACTGACTATGGCTACACCTTC.

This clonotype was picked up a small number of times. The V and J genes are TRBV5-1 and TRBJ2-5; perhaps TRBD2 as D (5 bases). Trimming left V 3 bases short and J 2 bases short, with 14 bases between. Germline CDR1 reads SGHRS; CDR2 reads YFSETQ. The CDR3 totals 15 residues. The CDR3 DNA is TGCGCCAGCAGCTCCAGCGGAACCCGTCAAGAGACCCAGTACTTC. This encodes CASSSSGTRQETQYF.

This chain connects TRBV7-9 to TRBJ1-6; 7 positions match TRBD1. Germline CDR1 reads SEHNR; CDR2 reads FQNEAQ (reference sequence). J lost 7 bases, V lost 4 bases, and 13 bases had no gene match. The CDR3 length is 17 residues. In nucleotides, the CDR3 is TGTGCCAGCAGCTCCCACGACAGGGAGGGCCAAAATTCACCCCTCCACTTT. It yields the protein CASSSHDREGQNSPLHF.

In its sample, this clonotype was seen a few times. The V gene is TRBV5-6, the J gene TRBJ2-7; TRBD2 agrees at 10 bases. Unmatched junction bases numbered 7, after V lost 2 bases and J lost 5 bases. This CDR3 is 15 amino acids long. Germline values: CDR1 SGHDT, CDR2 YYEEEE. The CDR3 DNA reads TGTGCCAGCAGCTTTCTGGTACTAGCGGGAAACGAGCAGTACTTC. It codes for CASSFLVLAGNEQYF.

The CDR3 is CASSEGGDNSPLHF. The CDR3 DNA follows: TGTGCCAGCAGTGAAGGGGGGGATAATTCACCCCTCCACTTT. The V and J genes are TRBV25-1 and TRBJ1-6; a possible D gene is TRBD1 (5 bases). V lost 2 bases, J lost 5 bases, and 7 bases lay in between. CDR3 size: 14 residues. Germline CDR1 MGHDK, CDR2 SYGVNS. The full variable domain, its missing parts supplied by reference TRBV25-1 and TRBJ1-6, is EADIYQTPRYLVIGTGKKITLECSQTMGHDKMYWYQQDPGMELHLIHYSYGVNSTEKGDLSSESTVSRIRTEHFPLTLESARPSHTSQYLCASSEGGDNSPLHFGNGTRLTVT.

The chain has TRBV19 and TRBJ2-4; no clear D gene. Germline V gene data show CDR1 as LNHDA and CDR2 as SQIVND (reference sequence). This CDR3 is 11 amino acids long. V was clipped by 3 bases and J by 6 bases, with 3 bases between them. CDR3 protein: CASSMGNIQYF. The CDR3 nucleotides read TGTGCCAGTAGTATGGGAAACATTCAGTACTTC. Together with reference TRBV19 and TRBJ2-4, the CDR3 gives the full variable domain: DGGITQSPKYLFRKEGQNVTLSCEQNLNHDAMYWYRQDPGQGLRLIYYSQIVNDFQKGDIAEGYSVSREKKESFPLTVTSAQKNPTAFYLCASSMGNIQYFGAGTRLSVL.

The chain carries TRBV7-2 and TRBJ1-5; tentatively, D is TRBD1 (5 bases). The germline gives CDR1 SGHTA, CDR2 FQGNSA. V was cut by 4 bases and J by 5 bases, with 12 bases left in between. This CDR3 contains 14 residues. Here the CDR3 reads CASSSTDFYQPQHF. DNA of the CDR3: TGTGCCAGCAGCTCGACAGATTTTTATCAGCCCCAGCATTTT. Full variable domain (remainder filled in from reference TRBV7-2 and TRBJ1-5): GAGVSQSPSNKVTEKGKDVELRCDPISGHTALYWYRQSLGQGLEFLIYFQGNSAPDKSGLPSDRFSAERTGGSVSTLTIQRTQQEDSAVYLCASSSTDFYQPQHFGDGTRLSIL.

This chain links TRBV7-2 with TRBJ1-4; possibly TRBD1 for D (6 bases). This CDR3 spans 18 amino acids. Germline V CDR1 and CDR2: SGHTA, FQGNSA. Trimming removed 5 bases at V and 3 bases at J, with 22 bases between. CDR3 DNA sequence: TGTGCCAGCAGCCCAAGGGGGGTCCGGGCACCAGCTAATGAAAAACTGTTTTTT. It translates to CASSPRGVRAPANEKLFF.

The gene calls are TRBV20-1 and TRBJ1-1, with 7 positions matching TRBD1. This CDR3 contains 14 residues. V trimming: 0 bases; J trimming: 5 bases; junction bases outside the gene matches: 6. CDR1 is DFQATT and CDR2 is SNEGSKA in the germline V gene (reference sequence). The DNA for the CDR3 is TGCAGTGCTAGAGATATGGCAGGGGGGACTGAAGCTTTCTTT. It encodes CSARDMAGGTEAFF.

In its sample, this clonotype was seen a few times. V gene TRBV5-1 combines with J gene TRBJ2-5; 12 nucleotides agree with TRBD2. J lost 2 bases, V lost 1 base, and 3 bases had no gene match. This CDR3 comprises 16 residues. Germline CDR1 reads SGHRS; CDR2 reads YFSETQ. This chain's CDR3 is CASSLSLAGGQETQYF. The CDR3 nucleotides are TGCGCCAGCAGCTTGAGTCTAGCGGGAGGGCAAGAGACCCAGTACTTC. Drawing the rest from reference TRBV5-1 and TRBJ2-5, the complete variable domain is KAGVTQTPRYLIKTRGQQVTLSCSPISGHRSVSWYQQTPGQGLQFLFEYFSETQRNKGNFPGRFSGRQFSNSRSEMNVSTLELGDSALYLCASSLSLAGGQETQYFGPGTRLLVL.

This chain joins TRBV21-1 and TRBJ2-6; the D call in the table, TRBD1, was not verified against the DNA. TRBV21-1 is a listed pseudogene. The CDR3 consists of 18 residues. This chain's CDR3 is CASIPQPGRRSGANVLTF. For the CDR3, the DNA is TGTGCCAGCATCCCCCAACCCGGACGGCGCTCTGGGGCCAATGTCCTGACTTTC.

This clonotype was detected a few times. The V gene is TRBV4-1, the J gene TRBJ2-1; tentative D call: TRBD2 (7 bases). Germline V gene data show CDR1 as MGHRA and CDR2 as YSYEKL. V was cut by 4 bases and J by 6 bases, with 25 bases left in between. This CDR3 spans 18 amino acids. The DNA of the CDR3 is TGCGCCAGCAGCCCCGGGCTTCTGGGGGGCGGGAGAGGCAATGAGCAGTTCTTC. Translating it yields CASSPGLLGGGRGNEQFF.

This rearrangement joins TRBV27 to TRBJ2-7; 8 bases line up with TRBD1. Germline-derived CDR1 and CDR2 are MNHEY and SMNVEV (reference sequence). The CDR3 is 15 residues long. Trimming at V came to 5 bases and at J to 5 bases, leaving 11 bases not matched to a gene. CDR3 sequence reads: CASSETGADSNEQYF. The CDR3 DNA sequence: TGTGCCAGCAGTGAGACAGGGGCTGATAGTAACGAGCAGTACTTC.

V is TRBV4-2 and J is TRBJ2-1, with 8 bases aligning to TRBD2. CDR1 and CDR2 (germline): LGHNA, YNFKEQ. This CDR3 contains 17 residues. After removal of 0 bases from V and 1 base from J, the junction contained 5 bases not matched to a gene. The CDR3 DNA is TGTGCCAGCAGCCAAGATTTGCGGGGGGCGTCCTACAATGAGCAGTTCTTC. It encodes CASSQDLRGASYNEQFF.

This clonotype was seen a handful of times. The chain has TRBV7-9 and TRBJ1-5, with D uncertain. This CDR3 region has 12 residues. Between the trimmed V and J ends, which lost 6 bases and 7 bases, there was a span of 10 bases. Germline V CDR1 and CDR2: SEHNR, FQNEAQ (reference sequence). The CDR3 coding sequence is TGTGCCAGCAGTCCCGAGGGACAGCCCCAGCATTTT. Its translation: CASSPEGQPQHF.

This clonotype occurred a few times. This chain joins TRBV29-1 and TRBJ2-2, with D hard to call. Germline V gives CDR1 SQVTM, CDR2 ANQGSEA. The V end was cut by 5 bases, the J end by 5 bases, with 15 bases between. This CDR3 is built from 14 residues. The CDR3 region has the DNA TGCAGCGTTTCTTGGAACCTAGGAACCGGGGAGCTGTTTTTT. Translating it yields CSVSWNLGTGELFF.

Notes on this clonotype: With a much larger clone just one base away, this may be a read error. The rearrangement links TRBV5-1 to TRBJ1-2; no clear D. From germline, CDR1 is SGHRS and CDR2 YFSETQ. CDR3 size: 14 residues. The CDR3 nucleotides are TGCGCCAGCAGCTCAGTGACATATTACTATGACTACACCTTC. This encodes CASSSVTYYYDYTF.

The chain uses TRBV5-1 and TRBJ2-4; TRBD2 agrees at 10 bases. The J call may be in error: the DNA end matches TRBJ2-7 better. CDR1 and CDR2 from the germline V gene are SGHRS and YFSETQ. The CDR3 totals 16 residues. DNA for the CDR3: TGCGCCAGCAGCCCGGAGCGACTAGCGGGTCGATACGAGCAGTACTTC. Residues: CASSPERLAGRYEQYF.

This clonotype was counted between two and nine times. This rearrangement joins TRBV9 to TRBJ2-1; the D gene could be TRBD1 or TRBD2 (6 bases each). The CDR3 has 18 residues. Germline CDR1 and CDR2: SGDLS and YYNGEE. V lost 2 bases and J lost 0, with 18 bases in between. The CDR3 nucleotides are TGTGCCAGCAGCGTGGGGGCCCGGGTGACTAGCTCCTACAATGAGCAGTTCTTC. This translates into CASSVGARVTSSYNEQFF.

The CDR3 DNA follows: TGTGCCAGCAGCAAAGGTACCCTAGGCAGCGGGAGTTGGTCCAAAAACATTCAGTACTTC. Translation gives CASSKGTLGSGSWSKNIQYF. The V and J genes are TRBV21-1 and TRBJ2-4; whether TRBD2, the table's D call, matches the DNA was not checked. TRBV21-1 is tagged as a pseudogene. This CDR3 is built from 20 residues.